This TCR beta chain emerged from a study of cytomegalovirus exposure and HLA in healthy donors. Notes on the study in general: The study had only CMV serostatus as immune exposure information.

This clone turned up a few times. Its target is unknown. With 60 Vbeta and 13 Jbeta primers, the PCR was carried out. Using immunoSEQ multiplex PCR, the repertoire was profiled, and TCRdb retains in-frame clones only, with some absent. The sample consists of 200,000 to 250,000 clones, approximately 82% of them appearing once. Germline CDR1 is SGHNT and CDR2 is YYREEE (reference sequence). The junction had 5 bases not matched to a gene; V was cut back by 3 bases and J by 1 base. This CDR3 spans 15 amino acids. The chain carries TRBV5-4 and TRBJ2-3; 7 nucleotides align to TRBD1. The TCR originated in a man aged 18 to 30 in good health and CMV-seronegative. Source material: PBMCs. The CDR3 nucleotides are TGTGCCAGCAGCTCTGGGACAGCCCGCACAGATACGCAGTATTTT. Residues: CASSSGTARTDTQYF. The full variable domain, completed using reference TRBV5-4 and TRBJ2-3, is ETGVTQSPTHLIKTRGQQVTLRCSSQSGHNTVSWYQQALGQGPQFIFQYYREEENGRGNFPPRFSGLQFPNYSSELNVNALELDDSALYLCASSSGTARTDTQYFGPGTRLTVL.